The rows below give T cell receptor beta chains drawn from one sample of a study of a mutant IDH1 vaccine in newly diagnosed glioma. No antigens are known for them. TCRdb keeps only in-frame clones here, not all; method: immunoSEQ multiplex PCR. The sample yields around 40,000 clones, less than 90% seen once. This sample comprised PBMCs, obtained from a glioma patient whose treatment included an IDH1 peptide vaccine. Receptors originate from a man in his forties with glioma. Both conserved end residues are part of each CDR3. Each record gives: J gene, clone size, D gene, V gene, CDR3 protein, CDR3 DNA. D genes are given only for firm matches. A row's size may be missing; if present it is once, few, many or a size class.

J: TRBJ1-5; size: medium-sized; D: .; V: TRBV4-1; CDR3: CASSQGEWSNQPQHF; DNA: TGCGCCAGCAGCCAAGGTGAGTGGAGCAATCAGCCCCAGCATTTT
J: TRBJ2-2; size: .; D: TRBD1; V: TRBV9; CDR3: CASSVRGDSTTGELFF; DNA: TGTGCCAGCAGCGTTCGAGGGGACAGTACCACCGGGGAGCTGTTTTTT
J: TRBJ2-3; size: .; D: .; V: TRBV27; CDR3: CASSAGQGLDTQYF; DNA: TGTGCCAGCAGCGCGGGGCAGGGATTAGATACGCAGTATTTT
J: TRBJ2-1; size: .; D: .; V: TRBV2; CDR3: CASSEWYAVGEQFF; DNA: TGTGCCAGCAGTGAATGGTACGCCGTGGGTGAGCAGTTCTTC
J: TRBJ1-1; size: .; D: .; V: TRBV19; CDR3: CASSGRVGNTEAFF; DNA: TGTGCCAGTAGTGGCAGGGTAGGGAACACTGAAGCTTTCTTT
J: TRBJ1-2; size: .; D: TRBD1; V: TRBV19; CDR3: CASSQTTGGLGYTF; DNA: TGTGCCAGTAGTCAAACTACAGGGGGCCTTGGCTACACCTTC
J: TRBJ2-3; size: .; D: TRBD1; V: TRBV14; CDR3: CASSLWTGRRERTDTQYF; DNA: TGTGCCAGCAGCCTTTGGACAGGGAGGCGGGAACGCACAGATACGCAGTATTTT
J: TRBJ1-1; size: .; D: .; V: TRBV4-1; CDR3: CASSQRILDRITEAFF; DNA: TGCGCCAGCAGCCAGCGAATACTGGACCGGATAACTGAAGCTTTCTTT
J: TRBJ2-5; size: .; D: .; V: TRBV15; CDR3: CATSRGTETQYF; DNA: TGTGCCACCAGCAGGGGTACGGAGACCCAGTACTTC
J: TRBJ2-3; size: once; D: TRBD2; V: TRBV7-9; CDR3: CASSLMALRLAGTDTQYF; DNA: TGTGCCAGCAGCTTGATGGCACTGCGACTAGCGGGCACAGATACGCAGTATTTT
J: TRBJ2-7; size: .; D: TRBD1; V: TRBV27; CDR3: CASSVTQQGLGYEQYF; DNA: TGTGCCAGCAGTGTCACACAACAGGGGTTAGGGTACGAGCAGTACTTC
J: TRBJ2-5; size: .; D: TRBD1; V: TRBV25-1; CDR3: CASSRGQGGGETQYF; DNA: TGTGCCAGCAGTAGGGGACAGGGAGGCGGGGAGACCCAGTACTTC
J: TRBJ1-2; size: once; D: .; V: TRBV11-3; CDR3: CASSSLGGYGYTF; DNA: TGTGCCAGCAGCTCCTTAGGGGGCTATGGCTACACCTTC
J: TRBJ1-5; size: .; D: TRBD1; V: TRBV19; CDR3: CATHEGQSRQPQHF; DNA: TGTGCCACCCACGAGGGACAGTCCAGACAGCCCCAGCATTTT
J: TRBJ1-5; size: .; D: .; V: TRBV7-2; CDR3: CASWGGGGQPQHF; DNA: TGTGCCAGCTGGGGCGGGGGTGGTCAGCCCCAGCATTTT
J: TRBJ1-2; size: .; D: .; V: TRBV11-2; CDR3: CASSLVDGANYGYTF; DNA: TGTGCCAGCAGCTTAGTGGATGGGGCTAACTATGGCTACACCTTC
J: TRBJ2-7; size: .; D: TRBD1; V: TRBV7-9; CDR3: CASMDRETNEQYF; DNA: TGTGCCAGCATGGACAGGGAAACCAACGAGCAGTACTTC
J: TRBJ2-5; size: .; D: .; V: TRBV19; CDR3: CASSRGAGQETQYF; DNA: TGTGCCAGTAGTCGGGGGGCGGGGCAAGAGACCCAGTACTTC
J: TRBJ1-6; size: .; D: .; V: TRBV9; CDR3: CASSTTGNSPLHF; DNA: TGTGCCAGCAGCACAACTGGGAATTCACCCCTCCACTTT
J: TRBJ2-3; size: .; D: TRBD2; V: TRBV5-1; CDR3: CASSPGAGGNTDTQYF; DNA: TGCGCCAGCAGCCCAGGAGCGGGAGGGAACACAGATACGCAGTATTTT
J: TRBJ2-2; size: .; D: .; V: TRBV7-8; CDR3: CASSLGLNTGELFF; DNA: TGTGCCAGCAGCTTAGGCTTGAACACCGGGGAGCTGTTTTTT
J: TRBJ2-2; size: .; D: .; V: TRBV7-9; CDR3: CASSFGDVTGELFF; DNA: TGTGCCAGCAGCTTTGGGGACGTCACCGGGGAGCTGTTTTTT
J: TRBJ2-3; size: .; D: .; V: TRBV7-3; CDR3: CASSQTSFADTQYF; DNA: TGTGCCAGCAGCCAGACTAGTTTCGCAGATACGCAGTATTTT
J: TRBJ2-1; size: .; D: TRBD2; V: TRBV4-1; CDR3: CASSPQSGKPYNEQFF; DNA: TGCGCCAGCAGCCCTCAAAGCGGGAAACCCTACAATGAGCAGTTCTTC
J: TRBJ2-3; size: once; D: .; V: TRBV25-1; CDR3: CASRTSSTDTQYF; DNA: TGTGCCAGCCGGACTTCTAGCACAGATACGCAGTATTTT
J: TRBJ1-2; size: .; D: .; V: TRBV29-1; CDR3: CSVDGGTNYGYTF; DNA: TGCAGCGTTGATGGGGGCACAAACTATGGCTACACCTTC
J: TRBJ2-1; size: once; D: TRBD2; V: TRBV9; CDR3: CASSVGTSGYNEQFF; DNA: TGTGCCAGCAGCGTAGGGACTAGCGGATACAATGAGCAGTTCTTC
J: TRBJ1-2; size: .; D: .; V: TRBV5-1; CDR3: CASSPADLNYGYTF; DNA: TGCGCCAGCAGCCCGGCAGATCTAAACTATGGCTACACCTTC
J: TRBJ1-5; size: few; D: .; V: TRBV19; CDR3: CASSIDGGSQPQHF; DNA: TGTGCCAGTAGTATAGATGGAGGAAGTCAGCCCCAGCATTTT
J: TRBJ2-7; size: .; D: TRBD2; V: TRBV2; CDR3: CASSVLASEQYF; DNA: TGTGCCAGCAGTGTACTAGCGAGCGAGCAGTACTTC
J: TRBJ2-7; size: .; D: .; V: TRBV4-3; CDR3: CASSPRRGDEQYF; DNA: TGCGCCAGCAGCCCCAGGCGTGGCGACGAGCAGTACTTC
J: TRBJ2-7; size: .; D: TRBD2; V: TRBV15; CDR3: CATSPDGREALPSYEQYF; DNA: TGTGCCACCAGCCCCGATGGTCGGGAGGCCCTACCTTCCTACGAGCAGTACTTC
J: TRBJ1-1; size: .; D: TRBD1; V: TRBV27; CDR3: CASRAATGRGTEAFF; DNA: TGTGCCAGCAGAGCTGCGACAGGGCGGGGCACTGAAGCTTTCTTT
J: TRBJ2-2; size: .; D: TRBD2; V: TRBV29-1; CDR3: CSGGLAVGELFF; DNA: TGCAGCGGTGGACTAGCTGTCGGGGAGCTGTTTTTT
J: TRBJ2-7; size: .; D: .; V: TRBV6-5; CDR3: CATTGTYEQYF; DNA: TGTGCCACTACAGGGACCTACGAGCAGTACTTC
J: TRBJ2-7; size: .; D: TRBD2; V: TRBV4-1; CDR3: CASSRSLAGAYEQYF; DNA: TGCGCCAGCAGCCGCTCACTAGCGGGAGCGTACGAGCAGTACTTC
J: TRBJ2-7; size: .; D: .; V: TRBV21-1; CDR3: CASICKGAYEQYF; DNA: TGTGCCAGCATTTGTAAGGGGGCCTACGAGCAGTACTTC